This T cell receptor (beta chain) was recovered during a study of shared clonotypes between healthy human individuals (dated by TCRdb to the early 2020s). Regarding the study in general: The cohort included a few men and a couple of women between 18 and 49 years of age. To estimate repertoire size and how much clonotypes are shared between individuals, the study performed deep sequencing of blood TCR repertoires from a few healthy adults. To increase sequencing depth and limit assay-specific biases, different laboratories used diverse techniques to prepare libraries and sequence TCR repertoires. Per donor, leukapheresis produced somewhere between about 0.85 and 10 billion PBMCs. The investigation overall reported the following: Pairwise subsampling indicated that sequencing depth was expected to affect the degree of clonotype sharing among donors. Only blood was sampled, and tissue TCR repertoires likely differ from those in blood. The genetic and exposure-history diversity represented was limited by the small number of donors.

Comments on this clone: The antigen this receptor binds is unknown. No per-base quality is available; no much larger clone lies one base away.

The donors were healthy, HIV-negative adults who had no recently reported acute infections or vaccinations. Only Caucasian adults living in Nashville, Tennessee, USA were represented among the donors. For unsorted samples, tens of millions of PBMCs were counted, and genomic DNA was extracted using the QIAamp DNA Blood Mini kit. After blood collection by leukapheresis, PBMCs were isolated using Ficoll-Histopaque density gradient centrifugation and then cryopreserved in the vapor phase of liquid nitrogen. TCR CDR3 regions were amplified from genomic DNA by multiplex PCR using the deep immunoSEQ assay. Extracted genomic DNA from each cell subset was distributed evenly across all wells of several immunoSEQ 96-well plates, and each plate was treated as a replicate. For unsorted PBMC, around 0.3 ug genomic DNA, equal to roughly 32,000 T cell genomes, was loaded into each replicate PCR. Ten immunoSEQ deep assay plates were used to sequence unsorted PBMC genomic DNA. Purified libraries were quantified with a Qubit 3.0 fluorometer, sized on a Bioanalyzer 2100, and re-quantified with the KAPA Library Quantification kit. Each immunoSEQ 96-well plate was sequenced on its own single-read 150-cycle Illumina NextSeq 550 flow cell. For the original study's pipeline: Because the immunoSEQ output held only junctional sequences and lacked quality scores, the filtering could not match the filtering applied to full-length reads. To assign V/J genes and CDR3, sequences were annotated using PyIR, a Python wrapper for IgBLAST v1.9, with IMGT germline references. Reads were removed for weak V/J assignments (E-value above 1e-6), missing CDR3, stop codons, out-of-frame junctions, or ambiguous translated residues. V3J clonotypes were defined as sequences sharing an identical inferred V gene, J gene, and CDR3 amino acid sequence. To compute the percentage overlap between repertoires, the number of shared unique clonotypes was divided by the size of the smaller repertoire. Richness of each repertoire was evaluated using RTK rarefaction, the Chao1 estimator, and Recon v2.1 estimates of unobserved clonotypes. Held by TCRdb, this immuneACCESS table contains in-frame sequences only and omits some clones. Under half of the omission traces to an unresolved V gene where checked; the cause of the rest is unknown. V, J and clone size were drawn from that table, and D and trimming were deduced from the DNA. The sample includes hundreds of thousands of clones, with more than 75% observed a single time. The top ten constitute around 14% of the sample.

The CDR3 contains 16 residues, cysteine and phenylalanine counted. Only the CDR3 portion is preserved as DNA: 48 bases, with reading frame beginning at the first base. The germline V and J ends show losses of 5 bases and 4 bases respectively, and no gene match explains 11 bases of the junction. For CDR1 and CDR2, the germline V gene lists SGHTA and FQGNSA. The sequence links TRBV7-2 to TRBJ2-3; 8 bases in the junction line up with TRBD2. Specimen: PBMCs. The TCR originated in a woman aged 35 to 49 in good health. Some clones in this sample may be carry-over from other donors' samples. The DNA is TGTGCCAGCAGCCCCCGGGGGGGACACGTCCCAGATACGCAGTATTTT. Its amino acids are CASSPRGGHVPDTQYF.